One T cell receptor beta chain is described in this entry. These data originate in a study of blood T cell repertoires in COVID-19. As for the study in general: Samples came from the United States, Italy and Spain, spanning acute and convalescent COVID-19. Sources were T cells, B-cell-depleted T cells, or PBMCs; the material itself was cDNA or gDNA.

Sequenced by immunoSEQ multiplex PCR; TCRdb stores in-frame clones only, minus some. The sample includes approximately 54,000 clones, around 81% of them seen just once. The V gene lost 6 bases and the J gene lost 5 bases, with 13 bases spanning the gap. In germline, CDR1 is MDHEN, CDR2 SYDVKM. CDR3 size: 14 residues. The sample taken for sequencing was peripheral blood. This sequence was found in a woman aged 60 to 75 with acute or convalescent COVID-19. This chain links TRBV28 with TRBJ1-4; D is undetermined. The CDR3 nucleotides are TGTGCCAGCAGGGGCCCCGGCACAAATGAAAAACTGTTTTTT. Encoded protein: CASRGPGTNEKLFF.